The T cell receptor beta chain described here comes from a study of blood T cell repertoires in COVID-19. Germline values: CDR1 LGHNT, CDR2 FRNRAP. The CDR3 contains 14 residues. V lost 5 bases and J 8 bases, leaving 13 bases between the germline ends. The protocol was immunoSEQ multiplex PCR, while the TCRdb copy is restricted to in-frame clones and leaves out a portion. The sample has roughly 70,000 clones; 87% are singletons. The sequence came from an elderly woman with acute or convalescent COVID-19. The source material was peripheral blood. The chain couples TRBV12-5 to TRBJ1-6; D is unclear. CDR3 region: CASGRGDPDSPLHF. In DNA, the CDR3 is TGTGCTAGTGGTCGGGGAGATCCGGATTCACCCCTCCACTTT. Full variable domain (rest looked up from reference TRBV12-5 and TRBJ1-6): DARVTQTPRHKVTEMGQEVTMRCQPILGHNTVFWYRQTMMQGLELLAYFRNRAPLDDSGMPKDRFSAEMPDATLATLKIQPSEPRDSAVYFCASGRGDPDSPLHFGNGTRLTVT.